These 25 T cell receptor beta chains came from one sample sequenced in a study of blood T cell repertoires in COVID-19. Sequencing was performed with immunoSEQ multiplex PCR; in TCRdb, only in-frame clones are kept and a portion is missing. Seen here are roughly 500,000 clones, 75% to 90% observed once, and the top ten hold around 0.95%. The sample was peripheral blood. These receptors were taken from a man aged 18 to 35 with COVID-19, enrolled during active disease.

A note on this clone: The identical CDR3 is also encoded by other nucleotide sequences in the sample. The genes are TRBV19 and TRBJ1-1, with D perhaps TRBD1 (5 bases). There are 13 residues in the CDR3. V was pared by 3 bases and J by 1 base, with 6 bases between. In germline, CDR1 is LNHDA, CDR2 SQIVND (reference sequence). CDR3 DNA sequence: TGTGCCAGTAGTATGGGGCGGAACACTGAAGCTTTCTTT. Translation: CASSMGRNTEAFF.

This chain joins TRBV5-8 and TRBJ2-7, with TRBD1 matching 12 bases. The CDR3 runs 14 residues. Germline V gene sequence: CDR1 SGHTS, CDR2 YDEGEE. The J segment lost 6 bases and the V segment lost 4 bases, leaving 5 bases of the junction unmatched. This chain's CDR3 is CASSHGTGGSEQYF. Here the CDR3 DNA reads TGTGCCAGCAGCCATGGGACAGGGGGCTCCGAGCAGTACTTC.

The table lists this clone with a few counts. The rearrangement links TRBV19 to TRBJ1-3; a possible D gene is TRBD1 (5 bases). Germline V gene data show CDR1 as LNHDA and CDR2 as SQIVND (reference sequence). V dropped 5 bases and J dropped 2 bases, with 13 bases sitting between them. There are 15 residues in the CDR3. The CDR3 reads CASSLTAFPGNTIYF. The CDR3 DNA sequence: TGTGCCAGTAGTCTGACAGCCTTTCCTGGAAACACCATATATTTT. Using reference TRBV19 and TRBJ1-3 for the parts outside the CDR3, the full variable domain is DGGITQSPKYLFRKEGQNVTLSCEQNLNHDAMYWYRQDPGQGLRLIYYSQIVNDFQKGDIAEGYSVSREKKESFPLTVTSAQKNPTAFYLCASSLTAFPGNTIYFGEGSWLTVV.

This clone was recorded only once. Here the CDR3 reads CASSLVVAGGRETQYF. The DNA of the CDR3 is TGTGCCAGCAGCTTGGTCGTAGCGGGGGGACGGGAGACCCAGTACTTC. The chain combines TRBV5-5 with TRBJ2-5, with 10 bases fitting TRBD2. The junction had 7 bases not matched to a gene; V was cut back by 0 bases and J by 5 bases. The CDR3 contains 16 residues. CDR1 and CDR2 (germline): SGHKS, YYEKEE (reference sequence).

This chain uses TRBV6-1 with TRBJ1-3; no firm D call. The CDR3 is 15 amino acids. Germline V gene data show CDR1 as MNHNS and CDR2 as SASEGT. V shed 2 bases and J shed 5 bases, with 13 bases lying between them. The CDR3 is CASSENEVARNTIYF. The CDR3 region has the DNA TGTGCCAGCAGTGAAAATGAGGTTGCGAGAAACACCATATATTTT.

The chain recombines TRBV6-1 with TRBJ2-3, with a possible D match to TRBD1 (6 bases). The germline V gene has CDR1 MNHNS and CDR2 SASEGT. V lost 2 bases, J lost 1 base, and 13 bases lay in between. This CDR3 contains 16 residues. This CDR3 reads CASSEFVGAGTDTQYF. CDR3 sequence (DNA): TGTGCCAGCAGTGAATTTGTGGGGGCGGGCACAGATACGCAGTATTTT.

A single count supports this clone. The genes are TRBV5-1 and TRBJ2-1, with TRBD1 matching 7 bases. The CDR3 consists of 14 residues. V lost 4 bases and J lost 8; bases outside the gene matches: 9. The germline CDR1 and CDR2 sequences are SGHRS and YFSETQ. CDR3 in DNA: TGCGCCAGCAGCCCTAGGACAGGAGGCGATGAGCAGTTCTTC. The encoded protein is CASSPRTGGDEQFF.

The rearrangement links TRBV29-1 to TRBJ2-1; D not certain. CDR1 and CDR2 from the germline V gene are SQVTM and ANQGSEA. V was clipped by 8 bases and J by 5 bases, with 13 bases between them. The CDR3 sequence is 12 residues long. The DNA of the CDR3 is TGCAGCATCCGAGTAGCCGACAATGAGCAGTTCTTC. Translating it yields CSIRVADNEQFF.

The chain employs TRBV7-9 and TRBJ2-2; TRBD2 matches 9 bases. The CDR3 is 17 residues long. Germline loops: CDR1 SEHNR, CDR2 FQNEAQ (reference sequence). After removal of 5 bases from V and 4 bases from J, the junction contained 11 bases not matched to a gene. This chain's CDR3 is CASSPKRGAPGTGELFF. The CDR3 nucleotides are TGTGCCAGCAGCCCGAAGCGGGGGGCGCCTGGCACCGGGGAGCTGTTTTTT.

The V gene is TRBV4-1, the J gene TRBJ1-1, with D possibly matching TRBD1 (5 bases). Germline assignment: CDR1 MGHRA and CDR2 YSYEKL. Trimming shortened V by 0 bases and J by 4 bases, and 15 bases separated the two germline ends. This CDR3 has 16 residues. The CDR3 loop is CASSQDLSRVSTEAFF. The CDR3 DNA sequence: TGCGCCAGCAGCCAAGACCTTAGCAGGGTAAGCACTGAAGCTTTCTTT.

The chain combines TRBV24-1 with TRBJ1-5; 10 bases match TRBD1. J gave up 5 bases and V 3 bases, and 3 bases lay outside the gene matches. CDR1 and CDR2 (germline): KGHDR, SFDVKD. The CDR3 has 15 residues. In DNA, the CDR3 is TGTGCCACCAGTGATCGCGGACAGGGGGATCAGCCCCAGCATTTT. Translation gives CATSDRGQGDQPQHF.

V and J are TRBV28 and TRBJ2-3, with TRBD1 matching over 9 bases. This CDR3 has 15 amino acids. CDR1 is MDHEN and CDR2 is SYDVKM in the germline V gene. Trimming at V came to 2 bases and at J to 7 bases, leaving 7 bases not matched to a gene. The chain's CDR3 is CASSLVTGGGNTQYF. DNA for the CDR3: TGTGCCAGCAGTTTAGTAACAGGGGGCGGAAATACGCAGTATTTT.

The chain links TRBV25-1 to TRBJ2-1; 9 bases align to TRBD2. This CDR3 has 15 residues. V gave up 5 bases and J gave up 0 bases; unmatched junction bases: 2. The germline CDR1 and CDR2 sequences are MGHDK and SYGVNS. CDR3 amino acids: CASSLSGSSYNEQFF. CDR3 nucleotides: TGTGCCAGCAGTCTTAGCGGGAGCTCCTACAATGAGCAGTTCTTC. Filled out from reference TRBV25-1 and TRBJ2-1, the complete variable domain reads EADIYQTPRYLVIGTGKKITLECSQTMGHDKMYWYQQDPGMELHLIHYSYGVNSTEKGDLSSESTVSRIRTEHFPLTLESARPSHTSQYLCASSLSGSSYNEQFFGPGTRLTVL.

This chain joins TRBV9 and TRBJ1-2, with D maybe TRBD1 (5 bases). V lost 4 bases and J lost 5, with 15 bases in between. CDR1 SGDLS and CDR2 YYNGEE come from the germline V gene. This CDR3 region has 14 residues. The CDR3 nucleotides are TGTGCCAGCAGCACAATGGGGCAGGATTATGGCTACACCTTC. Translated: CASSTMGQDYGYTF.

This clone was detected a few times. This chain joins TRBV27 and TRBJ1-1, with a possible D match to TRBD1 (6 bases). This CDR3 spans 13 amino acids. V was trimmed by 5 bases and J by 11 bases, leaving 18 bases between them. The germline gives CDR1 MNHEY, CDR2 SMNVEV (reference sequence). In DNA, the CDR3 is TGTGCCAGCAGTCCCCGGGACATTGGAAGGGCTTTCTTT. Translation gives CASSPRDIGRAFF.

V usage is TRBV19 and J usage is TRBJ1-1, with a possible D match to TRBD1 (5 bases). This CDR3 contains 13 residues. Trimming removed 6 bases at V and 1 base at J, with 9 bases between. Germline CDR1 LNHDA, CDR2 SQIVND (reference sequence). CDR3 residues: CASREDRNTEAFF. CDR3 in DNA: TGTGCCAGTAGGGAAGACAGGAACACTGAAGCTTTCTTT.

The chain employs TRBV11-3 and TRBJ2-1; 7 nucleotides agree with TRBD1. The V gene's germline CDR1 is SGHNT and CDR2 YENEEA. V lost 5 bases to trimming and J lost 2 bases; unmatched junction nucleotides: 9. The CDR3 totals 16 residues. CDR3 DNA: TGTGCCAGCAGCGCCAAGGGACAGTTAACCTACAATGAGCAGTTCTTC. Protein: CASSAKGQLTYNEQFF.

The chain links TRBV2 to TRBJ1-2; no clear D. Trimming cost V 9 bases and J 1 base, with 15 bases left between them. The CDR3 totals 14 residues. Per the germline V gene, CDR1 is SNHLY and CDR2 is FYNNEI. CDR3 in DNA: TGTGCCAGTCAACAGACAACACATAACTATGGCTACACCTTC. It translates to CASQQTTHNYGYTF.

The V gene is TRBV7-9, the J gene TRBJ2-3; D may be TRBD2 (7 bases). Germline-derived CDR1 and CDR2 are SEHNR and FQNEAQ (reference sequence). The CDR3 covers 16 residues. V lost 4 bases, J lost 5 bases, and 19 bases lay in between. The CDR3 spells CASSSTLAGAQDTQYF. The CDR3 DNA reads as TGTGCCAGCAGCTCAACCCTCGCGGGGGCCCAAGATACGCAGTATTTT.

In this sample, this clone turned up a few times. The rearrangement uses TRBV7-9 and TRBJ2-7; D is uncertain. The CDR3 sequence is 11 residues long. Germline V CDR1 and CDR2: SEHNR, FQNEAQ (reference sequence). With 5 bases removed from V and 4 bases from J, the gap between germline ends came to 6 bases. The CDR3 is CASSGTYEQYF. CDR3 coding DNA: TGTGCCAGCAGCGGTACTTACGAGCAGTACTTC.

In DNA, the CDR3 is TGTGCCAGCAGTTCACCCGCAGAGGGCATCGAGCAGTACTTC. This translates into CASSSPAEGIEQYF. The chain recombines TRBV28 with TRBJ2-7, with D tentatively TRBD2 (5 bases). Between the trimmed V and J ends, which lost 4 bases and 6 bases, there was a span of 16 bases. CDR1 MDHEN and CDR2 SYDVKM come from the germline V gene. This CDR3 spans 14 amino acids.

The genes are TRBV7-5 and TRBJ2-3; TRBD1, the D gene given by the table, was not confirmed from the DNA. TRBV7-5 is a pseudogene. The CDR3 length is 17 residues. CDR3 protein: CVRSPPVPGQGPDTQYF. The CDR3 bases are TGTGTCAGAAGCCCCCCTGTGCCGGGACAGGGCCCAGATACGCAGTATTTT.

The chain joins TRBV9 to TRBJ2-1, with 7 nucleotides matching TRBD2. CDR1 and CDR2 from the germline V gene are SGDLS and YYNGEE. This CDR3 spans 15 amino acids. V shed 2 bases, J shed 5 bases, and the junction held 7 bases outside the gene matches. The CDR3 region is CASSVETSLNNEQFF. The CDR3 region has the DNA TGTGCCAGCAGCGTCGAGACTAGCCTGAACAATGAGCAGTTCTTC.

V gene TRBV5-1 combines with J gene TRBJ2-7, with 7 bases matching TRBD2. With V trimmed by 0 bases and J by 4 bases, 4 bases remained unmatched. The length of the CDR3 is 14 residues. Germline values: CDR1 SGHRS, CDR2 YFSETQ. This CDR3 reads CASSLGTSRYEQYF. Written as DNA, the CDR3 is TGCGCCAGCAGCTTGGGGACTAGTCGTTACGAGCAGTACTTC.

The chain recombines TRBV7-4 with TRBJ2-1; 14 bases fit TRBD2. The CDR3 is 18 residues long. Germline V gene sequence: CDR1 SGHVT, CDR2 SQSDAQ. Trimming at V came to 0 bases and at J to 8 bases, leaving 9 bases not matched to a gene. CDR3 bases: TGTGCCAGCAGCTTAGCCCGACGACTAGCGGGAGGGCCTCATGAGCAGTTCTTC. Translation: CASSLARRLAGGPHEQFF.